The present T cell receptor (beta chain) was sequenced within a study of breast tumors, draining lymph nodes, adjacent tissues. General observations from the study: That most tumor T cells come from lymph nodes remained unproven. Tumor repertoires ranked between lymph nodes and nontumor tissue in diversity, with V and J gene preferences.

The lymph nodes were axillary draining lymph nodes from breast cancer patients. V was clipped by 5 bases and J by 0 bases; unmatched bases: 7. The CDR3 sequence is 15 residues long. Germline V gives CDR1 SGHNT, CDR2 YYREEE (reference sequence). To note about this clonotype: Its antigen remains unknown.

TCRdb re-called the multiplex PCR reads with MiXCR, one entry per CDR3 protein. Among under 250,000 distinct CDR3 sequences, 32% were seen once, and the ten largest hold approximately 1.5%. The rearrangement joins TRBV5-4 to TRBJ2-7; 8 positions match TRBD1. Material for sequencing was axillary lymph node tissue. The TCR originated in a female donor with breast cancer. Some clones in this sample may be carry-over from other donors' samples. CDR3 sequence reads: CASSLTGAPSYEQYF. Here the CDR3 DNA reads TGTGCCAGCAGTTTGACAGGGGCCCCCTCCTACGAGCAGTACTTC.